Included here is one T cell receptor (beta chain) sequence, with context. Its antigen is currently unknown. The data derive from a study of shared clonotypes between healthy human individuals. Background on the study: Three CD4 naive, three CD4 memory, two CD8 naive and one CD8 memory plate were used per donor.

DNA at about 0.2 ug, roughly 30,000 T cell genomes, went into sorted-subset replicate PCRs. Profiling relied on immunoSEQ multiplex PCR, and the TCRdb table lists in-frame clones only, not all of them. Of some 2,100,000 clones in the sample, roughly 95% were seen once. Study findings and constraints: Among the subsets, naive ones generally showed larger estimated richness than memory ones.

The V end was cut by 3 bases, the J end by 4 bases, with 14 bases between. The length of the CDR3 is 15 residues. Per the germline V gene, CDR1 is SGHTS and CDR2 is YDEGEE. This chain connects TRBV5-8 to TRBJ1-5, with a tentative D call TRBD1 (5 bases). Sequences were obtained from naive CD4+ T cells sorted from blood. Subset defined: CD45RA+ positively selected. The sequence was obtained from a man aged 18 to 30 in good health. Written as DNA, the CDR3 is TGTGCCAGCAGCTCGTACGACAGATCAAATCAGCCCCAGCATTTT. The encoded protein is CASSSYDRSNQPQHF.